The 27 T cell receptor beta chains listed next were all sequenced from one sample in a study of T cells in Graves' hyperthyroidism and ophthalmopathy. There were TCR beta CDR3 regions amplified from RNA transcripts. Initially, a first-round RT-PCR of the TCR CDR3 employed the HTBI primer set. TCRdb reprocessed the multiplex PCR reads via MiXCR and lists one record per CDR3 protein. The sample has 300,000 or so distinct CDR3 sequences; approximately 15% are singletons. The sequencing sample was made of blood. The receptors were gathered from an older woman with Graves' ophthalmopathy.

The chain is built from TRBV27 and TRBJ2-4, with D possibly being TRBD1 (6 bases). V lost 2 bases and J lost 0, with 8 bases in between. This CDR3 is 15 amino acids long. Germline V gene data show CDR1 as MNHEY and CDR2 as SMNVEV (reference sequence). CDR3 residues: CASSLKGVAKNIQYF. CDR3 sequence (DNA): TGTGCCAGCAGTTTAAAGGGGGTAGCCAAAAACATTCAGTACTTC.

Comment on this clonotype: A read error may explain this, as a much larger clone is one base away. The CDR3 coding sequence is TGTGCCAGCGGCTCAGGGTCGTACAATGAGCAGTTCTTC. Protein product: CASGSGSYNEQFF. The V gene is TRBV11-2, the J gene TRBJ2-1, with D possibly being TRBD1 (5 bases). This CDR3 has 13 amino acids. Germline CDR1 SGHAT, CDR2 FQNNGV. Trimming stripped 8 bases from V and 4 bases from J, with 12 bases between.

Ten or more counts support this clonotype. The chain is built from TRBV28 and TRBJ2-7, with 13 bases lining up with TRBD2. V lost 6 bases to trimming and J lost 4 bases; unmatched junction nucleotides: 3. The CDR3 covers 14 residues. The V gene's germline CDR1 is MDHEN and CDR2 SYDVKM. CDR3 loop: CASSMTSGRYEQYF. The CDR3 coding sequence is TGTGCCAGCAGCATGACTAGCGGGAGGTACGAGCAGTACTTC.

This chain connects TRBV6-1 to TRBJ2-5, with D possibly TRBD1 on 6 matching bases. The V and J ends lost 3 bases and 3 bases respectively, with 14 bases between them. Germline CDR1 MNHNS, CDR2 SASEGT. The CDR3 is 15 residues long. The CDR3 is CASSDAGDLKETQYF. The CDR3 DNA is TGTGCCAGCAGTGATGCAGGGGATTTGAAAGAGACCCAGTACTTC.

The chain has TRBV7-2 and TRBJ2-1, with a tentative D call TRBD2 (6 bases). The CDR3 totals 15 residues. The germline V gene encodes CDR1 SGHTA and CDR2 FQGNSA. The V and J ends lost 6 bases and 7 bases respectively, with 19 bases between them. CDR3 nucleotide sequence: TGTGCCAGCAGTACCGGGACTCGGACCGGTAATGAGCAGTTCTTC. This gives the protein CASSTGTRTGNEQFF.

This clonotype was detected ten times or more. V is TRBV12-3 or TRBV12-4 and J is TRBJ1-1; D unresolved. V was trimmed by 3 bases and J by 0 bases, leaving 8 bases between them. There are 14 residues in the CDR3. In DNA form, the CDR3 reads TGTGCCAGCAGTTTGTGGAGTATGAACACTGAAGCTTTCTTT. This sequence encodes CASSLWSMNTEAFF.

The chain uses TRBV6-5 and TRBJ2-2; 8 bases match TRBD1. After removal of 3 bases from V and 6 bases from J, the junction contained 15 bases not matched to a gene. This CDR3 is built from 18 residues. Germline CDR1 reads MNHEY; CDR2 reads SVGAGI. CDR3 sequence: CASSYFPPGQGVAGELFF. CDR3 in DNA: TGTGCCAGCAGTTATTTCCCCCCCGGACAGGGTGTTGCCGGGGAGCTGTTTTTT.

This clonotype has a count of ten or more. It is unclear where the CDR3 begins or ends on the DNA, so no DNA is shown, and the CDR3 is as TCRdb lists it. The V and J genes are TRBV6-2 or TRBV6-3 and TRBJ1-5; the D call TRBD1 from the table was never checked on the DNA. The CDR3 is 16 residues long, counting both termini. CDR1 and CDR2 (germline): MNHEY, SVGEGT. This CDR3 reads CASSSSVGGGSQPQHF.

Ten or more counts support this clonotype. The genes are TRBV3-2 and TRBJ2-7; the table's TRBD1 call for D was not verified on the DNA. TRBV3-2 is a pseudogene locus. The CDR3 extends over 14 amino acids. The DNA for the CDR3 is TGTGCCAGCAGACTCAAGCGGGAATCTTCCGAGCAGTACTTC. Amino acid sequence: CASRLKRESSEQYF.

The V and J genes are TRBV7-2 and TRBJ2-7; possibly TRBD1 or TRBD2 for D (5 bases each). The CDR3 is made up of 15 amino acids. Per the germline V gene, CDR1 is SGHTA and CDR2 is FQGNSA. Trimming removed 5 bases from V and 3 bases from J, with 17 bases in between. In nucleotides, the CDR3 is TGTGCCAGCAGCCACGGGACGGTGGGTTTCTACGAGCAGTACTTC. Protein product: CASSHGTVGFYEQYF. The variable domain in full, completed from reference TRBV7-2 and TRBJ2-7, reads GAGVSQSPSNKVTEKGKDVELRCDPISGHTALYWYRQSLGQGLEFLIYFQGNSAPDKSGLPSDRFSAERTGGSVSTLTIQRTQQEDSAVYLCASSHGTVGFYEQYFGPGTRLTVT.

This clonotype was seen at least ten times. The chain recombines TRBV6-2 or TRBV6-3 with TRBJ2-1; perhaps TRBD1 as D (6 bases). The CDR3 totals 14 residues. Germline V lookup: CDR1 MNHEY, CDR2 SVGEGT. V was cut by 5 bases and J by 3 bases, with 11 bases left in between. CDR3 amino acids: CASSARQDYNEQFF. The CDR3 DNA is TGTGCCAGCAGTGCCCGACAGGACTACAATGAGCAGTTCTTC.

This chain joins TRBV7-2 and TRBJ2-7, with 10 bases matching TRBD2. Germline V gene data show CDR1 as SGHTA and CDR2 as FQGNSA. Trimming removed 5 bases from V and 3 bases from J; junction bases left unmatched: 10. The CDR3 has 16 residues. The CDR3 loop is CASSGRTSGSFYEQYF. The CDR3 bases are TGTGCCAGCAGCGGGCGGACTAGCGGAAGTTTCTACGAGCAGTACTTC.

This clonotype has ten or more counts. The chain employs TRBV7-8 and TRBJ1-2; TRBD1 agrees at 11 bases. CDR1 SGHVS and CDR2 FQNEAQ come from the germline V gene. This CDR3 has 13 amino acids. After removal of 3 bases from V and 8 bases from J, the junction contained 2 bases not matched to a gene. CDR3 amino acids: CASSLDRGQGYTF. In nucleotides, the CDR3 is TGTGCCAGCAGCTTGGACAGGGGGCAGGGCTACACCTTC.

The rearrangement links TRBV5-1 to TRBJ1-5; 7 bases line up with TRBD1. The CDR3 has 14 residues. CDR1 and CDR2 (germline): SGHRS, YFSETQ. J was trimmed by 7 bases and V by 2 bases; bases with no gene match: 6. CDR3 coding DNA: TGCGCCAGCAGCTTCGGGACAGAGGGCCAGCCCCAGCATTTT. Translating gives CASSFGTEGQPQHF.

At least ten counts were recorded for this clonotype. The CDR3 protein is CASSLTGGRATEAFF. The CDR3 nucleotides read TGTGCCAGCAGTCTGACAGGGGGCAGGGCCACTGAAGCTTTCTTT. The rearrangement joins TRBV12-3 or TRBV12-4 to TRBJ1-1, with 10 bases matching TRBD1. The CDR3 is 15 residues long. J gave up 4 bases and V 5 bases, and 7 bases lay outside the gene matches.

The gene calls are TRBV6-5 and TRBJ1-1, with D unresolved. Trimming pared 2 bases from V and 5 bases from J, leaving 15 bases between. This CDR3 comprises 15 residues. From germline, CDR1 is MNHEY and CDR2 SVGAGI. For the CDR3, the DNA is TGTGCCAGCAGTTACACCCCATTACATGATACTGAAGCTTTCTTT. As protein: CASSYTPLHDTEAFF.

The chain links TRBV5-5 to TRBJ1-1; 7 nucleotides match TRBD1. CDR3 size: 17 residues. Germline CDR1 SGHKS, CDR2 YYEKEE (reference sequence). Trimming removed 4 bases from V and 0 bases from J; junction bases left unmatched: 12. Here the CDR3 reads CASSLGDSPRMNTEAFF. CDR3 sequence (DNA): TGTGCCAGCAGCCTAGGGGACAGCCCCAGGATGAACACTGAAGCTTTCTTT.

This clonotype was counted ten times or more. This chain connects TRBV5-4 to TRBJ2-5, with D possibly being TRBD1 (5 bases). The CDR3 is 15 amino acids. Germline-derived CDR1 and CDR2 are SGHNT and YYREEE (reference sequence). Trimming removed 1 base from V and 4 bases from J, with 14 bases in between. This CDR3 reads CASSLPTGAGETQYF. CDR3 in DNA: TGTGCCAGCAGCTTGCCGACTGGGGCAGGAGAGACCCAGTACTTC. The whole variable domain, remainder taken from reference TRBV5-4 and TRBJ2-5, is ETGVTQSPTHLIKTRGQQVTLRCSSQSGHNTVSWYQQALGQGPQFIFQYYREEENGRGNFPPRFSGLQFPNYSSELNVNALELDDSALYLCASSLPTGAGETQYFGPGTRLLVL.

This clonotype occurred many times. The rearrangement links TRBV12-3 or TRBV12-4 to TRBJ2-2; 12 bases agree with TRBD1. The length of the CDR3 is 15 residues. The trim removed 6 bases at V and 10 bases at J, leaving 9 bases unmatched. CDR3 loop: CASSSGTGGVVELFF. CDR3 DNA sequence: TGTGCCAGCAGCTCCGGGACAGGGGGCGTTGTGGAGCTGTTTTTT.

This clonotype has more than one count but fewer than ten. This rearrangement joins TRBV5-1 to TRBJ2-7, with a weak D call TRBD2 (5 bases). V lost 0 bases and J lost 0, with 7 bases in between. Germline values: CDR1 SGHRS, CDR2 YFSETQ. The CDR3 has 14 residues. CDR3 sequence reads: CASSLVGDSYEQYF. The CDR3 coding sequence is TGCGCCAGCAGCTTGGTCGGGGACTCCTACGAGCAGTACTTC.

This clonotype was detected ten times or more. The chain links TRBV7-9 to TRBJ1-2; D is ambiguous. CDR3 size: 15 residues. Germline CDR1 is SEHNR and CDR2 is FQNEAQ (reference sequence). V lost 5 bases to trimming and J lost 8 bases, with 21 bases between them. The CDR3 DNA is TGTGCCAGCAGCACCCGCGAGGACGGCGGAGGGGGCTACACCTTC. Translating it yields CASSTREDGGGGYTF.

The genes are TRBV20-1 and TRBJ2-7; D might be TRBD2 (6 bases). This CDR3 is built from 12 residues. The germline V gene encodes CDR1 DFQATT and CDR2 SNEGSKA (reference sequence). With 7 bases removed from V and 1 base from J, the gap between germline ends came to 11 bases. The CDR3 here is CSVPGESYEQYF. CDR3 sequence (DNA): TGCAGTGTCCCGGGAGAGTCCTACGAGCAGTACTTC.

This clonotype has at least ten counts. The chain uses TRBV7-2 and TRBJ2-3; D may be TRBD2 (5 bases). The CDR3 consists of 17 residues. V was cut by 0 bases and J by 0 bases, with 13 bases left in between. The germline V gene encodes CDR1 SGHTA and CDR2 FQGNSA. The CDR3 spells CASSLAAGVGSTDTQYF. The DNA of the CDR3 is TGTGCCAGCAGCTTAGCCGCCGGGGTTGGGAGCACAGATACGCAGTATTTT. The variable domain in full, completed from reference TRBV7-2 and TRBJ2-3, reads GAGVSQSPSNKVTEKGKDVELRCDPISGHTALYWYRQSLGQGLEFLIYFQGNSAPDKSGLPSDRFSAERTGGSVSTLTIQRTQQEDSAVYLCASSLAAGVGSTDTQYFGPGTRLTVL.

The chain couples TRBV6-1 to TRBJ2-7; 8 bases map to TRBD1. The CDR3 is 12 residues long. The ends lost 10 bases at V and 3 bases at J; junction bases unmatched: 5. The germline gives CDR1 MNHNS, CDR2 SASEGT. CDR3 protein: CATRDRIYEQYF. The DNA of the CDR3 is TGTGCCACCCGGGACAGGATCTACGAGCAGTACTTC.

The V gene is TRBV10-3, the J gene TRBJ2-1; 8 bases line up with TRBD2. This CDR3 contains 19 residues. CDR1 and CDR2 from the germline V gene are ENHRY and SYGVKD. V was clipped by 2 bases and J by 8 bases; unmatched bases: 20. The CDR3 reads CAISEPFGFGGAGGDEQFF. CDR3 DNA: TGTGCCATCAGTGAGCCATTTGGTTTCGGGGGGGCCGGAGGAGATGAGCAGTTCTTC.

This clonotype was recorded at least ten times. This CDR3 is CASSLDIYEQYF. The DNA for the CDR3 is TGTGCCAGCAGCTTAGATATCTACGAGCAGTACTTC. The chain joins TRBV7-2 to TRBJ2-7; D is uncertain. V was clipped by 1 base and J by 3 bases, with 4 bases between them. Per the germline V gene, CDR1 is SGHTA and CDR2 is FQGNSA. CDR3 length: 12 amino acids.

This clonotype was counted at least ten times. V gene TRBV5-1 combines with J gene TRBJ2-3, with D possibly TRBD2 on 5 matching bases. This CDR3 contains 15 residues. Per germline, CDR1 SGHRS and CDR2 YFSETQ. With 0 bases removed from V and 6 bases from J, the gap between germline ends came to 14 bases. In DNA form, the CDR3 reads TGCGCCAGCAGCTTGGGGCTAGCAACAGCGGATACGCAGTATTTT. This encodes CASSLGLATADTQYF.